Below, 10 T cell receptor beta chains from the same sample are listed, as sequenced in a study of T cells after yellow fever vaccination. TCRdb fed the 5' RACE reads into MiXCR, producing one record per CDR3 protein. The sample carries roughly 520,000 distinct CDR3 sequences, 20% to 25% recorded once. Material: PBMCs, obtained roughly 23 days after the first yellow fever vaccination. The receptors were sampled from a man aged 18 to 30 who received the YFV17D yellow fever vaccine.

This clonotype was recorded a few times. V gene TRBV7-9 combines with J gene TRBJ2-7; weak D call: TRBD1 (7 bases). With 6 bases removed from V and 2 bases from J, the gap between germline ends came to 14 bases. The CDR3 has 14 amino acids. Germline values: CDR1 SEHNR, CDR2 FQNEAQ (reference sequence). The CDR3 protein is CASSWRGPTYEQYF. DNA of the CDR3: TGTGCCAGCAGTTGGAGGGGGCCAACCTACGAGCAGTACTTC.

At least ten counts were recorded for this clonotype. The chain uses TRBV18 and TRBJ1-5, with TRBD1 as a possible D gene (5 bases). The germline V and J ends were trimmed by 2 bases and 5 bases, with 7 bases remaining between them. The CDR3 loop spans 13 amino acids. Germline V CDR1 and CDR2: KGHSH, LQKENI. CDR3 region: CASSPGRDQPQHF. The CDR3 nucleotides read TGTGCCAGCTCACCAGGCAGGGATCAGCCCCAGCATTTT. Complete variable domain (other parts from reference TRBV18 and TRBJ1-5): NAGVMQNPRHLVRRRGQEARLRCSPMKGHSHVYWYRQLPEEGLKFMVYLQKENIIDESGMPKERFSAEFPKEGPSILRIQQVVRGDSAAYFCASSPGRDQPQHFGDGTRLSIL.

The sample holds a few counts of this clonotype. The chain has TRBV7-2 and TRBJ2-2, with TRBD2 matching over 8 bases. With 5 bases clipped from V and 3 bases from J, the junction kept 8 bases outside the gene matches. Germline CDR1 and CDR2: SGHTA and FQGNSA. This CDR3 is 16 amino acids long. CDR3: CASSHSGVVDTGELFF. The CDR3 DNA reads as TGTGCCAGCAGCCATAGCGGGGTCGTGGACACCGGGGAGCTGTTTTTT.

This clonotype has a handful of counts. The chain links TRBV5-4 to TRBJ1-4; 7 bases fit TRBD1. The CDR3 is 14 residues long. Trimming at V came to 3 bases and at J to 5 bases, leaving 4 bases not matched to a gene. Germline CDR1 and CDR2: SGHNT and YYREEE (reference sequence). CDR3 sequence reads: CASSSTGLNEKLFF. CDR3 in DNA: TGTGCCAGCAGCTCGACAGGGTTGAATGAAAAACTGTTTTTT.

The chain uses TRBV20-1 and TRBJ2-7, with 11 nucleotides matching TRBD2. This CDR3 has 15 amino acids. The ends lost 3 bases at V and 7 bases at J; junction bases unmatched: 11. Germline V gives CDR1 DFQATT, CDR2 SNEGSKA (reference sequence). The CDR3 sequence: CSARTITSGGTEQYF. The CDR3 DNA reads TGCAGTGCTAGGACAATAACTAGCGGGGGTACAGAGCAGTACTTC.

This clonotype showed up just a few times. The chain links TRBV7-2 to TRBJ2-5; no reliable D call. This CDR3 has 14 amino acids. Germline-derived CDR1 and CDR2 are SGHTA and FQGNSA. V was cut by 6 bases and J by 1 base, with 12 bases left in between. In DNA, the CDR3 is TGTGCCAGCAGTATGACGCAGGCCCAAGAGACCCAGTACTTC. It translates to CASSMTQAQETQYF.

In its sample, this clonotype was seen a few times. Germline is not matched at one junction end, which may reflect a read error. The chain uses TRBV7-3 and TRBJ1-6; D remains unclear. Germline V gene data show CDR1 as SGHTA and CDR2 as FQGTGA. The CDR3 has 13 amino acids. CDR3 sequence: CASSARYNSALHF. The CDR3 DNA reads as TGTGCCAGCAGCGCCCGATATAATTCAGCCCTCCACTTT.

This clonotype has a handful of counts. The genes are TRBV4-3 and TRBJ2-7; D might be TRBD2 (6 bases). Trimming removed 0 bases at V and 0 bases at J, with 9 bases between. The CDR3 has 15 amino acids. Per germline, CDR1 LGHNA and CDR2 YSLEER. The CDR3 spells CASSQEEGSSYEQYF. In DNA form, the CDR3 reads TGCGCCAGCAGCCAAGAGGAGGGGTCCTCCTACGAGCAGTACTTC.

The V call is TRBV27, the J call TRBJ2-7; D possibly matches TRBD1 or TRBD2 (5 bases each). Trimming shortened V by 2 bases and J by 2 bases, and 22 bases separated the two germline ends. This CDR3 region has 18 residues. The germline CDR1 and CDR2 sequences are MNHEY and SMNVEV (reference sequence). CDR3 region: CASSLTRDEPIKTYEQYV. CDR3 nucleotide sequence: TGTGCCAGCAGTTTAACCAGGGACGAACCAATAAAGACCTACGAGCAGTACGTC.

The chain is built from TRBV29-1 and TRBJ1-5; D perhaps matches TRBD1 (5 bases). This CDR3 is built from 14 residues. V lost 4 bases and J lost 5, with 15 bases in between. Germline V gene sequence: CDR1 SQVTM, CDR2 ANQGSEA. The CDR3: CSVGMQGKDQPQHF. CDR3 sequence (DNA): TGCAGCGTTGGCATGCAGGGAAAGGATCAGCCCCAGCATTTT.